The rows below give T cell receptor beta chains drawn from one sample of a study of spatial heterogeneity in lung cancer. TCRdb ran MiXCR on the 5' RACE reads and lists one entry per CDR3 protein. This sample has roughly 28,000 distinct CDR3 sequences, with 7.1% found just once. The specimen was lung tumor tissue, collected at surgery. The receptors here all came from a male donor with early-stage non-small cell lung cancer. CDR3s include the opening cysteine and the closing phenylalanine or tryptophan. The order of the fields is CDR3 protein, CDR3 DNA, V gene, D gene, J gene, clone size. A D gene is named only where the DNA matches it firmly. Size values are once, few and many counts, or a class for expanded clones, and some rows have none.

CDR3: CASRRTETYEQYF
DNA: TGTGCCAGCAGGAGGACAGAAACCTACGAGCAGTACTTC
V: TRBV28
D: NA
J: TRBJ2-7
size: NA

CDR3: CATKGQFSNQPQHF
DNA: TGTGCCACCAAGGGACAGTTTAGCAATCAGCCCCAGCATTTT
V: TRBV15
D: TRBD1
J: TRBJ1-5
size: medium-sized

CDR3: CSARVLSGWRGYTF
DNA: TGCAGTGCTAGAGTTCTCTCGGGTTGGCGAGGCTACACCTTC
V: TRBV20-1
D: NA
J: TRBJ1-2
size: many

CDR3: CASSGRYGEAFF
DNA: TGTGCCAGCAGTGGACGGTATGGTGAAGCTTTCTTT
V: TRBV6-5
D: NA
J: TRBJ1-1
size: few

CDR3: CASSQVDRENSPLHF
DNA: TGCGCCAGCAGCCAAGTCGACAGGGAAAATTCACCCCTCCACTTT
V: TRBV4-1
D: TRBD1
J: TRBJ1-6
size: many

CDR3: CVSSARATGELFF
DNA: TGTGTCAGCTCAGCACGGGCTACCGGGGAGCTGTTTTTT
V: TRBV2
D: NA
J: TRBJ2-2
size: NA

CDR3: CASSDSSGANVLTF
DNA: TGCGCCAGCAGCGACAGCTCTGGGGCCAACGTCCTGACTTTC
V: TRBV5-1
D: NA
J: TRBJ2-6
size: many

CDR3: CASSVGDWTAKDYGYTF
DNA: TGTGCCAGCAGCGTAGGAGACTGGACAGCGAAAGACTATGGCTACACCTTC
V: TRBV9
D: NA
J: TRBJ1-2
size: many

CDR3: CSVASGGYSRGEQYF
DNA: TGCAGCGTGGCTAGCGGGGGATACTCTAGAGGGGAGCAGTACTTC
V: TRBV29-1
D: TRBD2
J: TRBJ2-7
size: few

CDR3: CSVEQGSGANVLTF
DNA: TGCAGCGTTGAGCAGGGTTCAGGGGCCAACGTCCTGACTTTC
V: TRBV29-1
D: NA
J: TRBJ2-6
size: medium-sized

CDR3: CASSLARDRGFQQYF
DNA: TGCGCCAGCAGCTTGGCCAGGGACAGGGGGTTTCAGCAGTACTTC
V: TRBV5-1
D: TRBD1
J: TRBJ2-7
size: many

CDR3: CASTPGRRWIEAFF
DNA: TGTGCCAGCACCCCGGGACGCCGGTGGATTGAAGCTTTCTTT
V: TRBV6-5
D: NA
J: TRBJ1-1
size: few

CDR3: CASVRGKTAYSNQPQHF
DNA: TGTGCCAGCGTAAGGGGCAAAACCGCCTATAGCAATCAGCCCCAGCATTTT
V: TRBV28
D: NA
J: TRBJ1-5
size: many

CDR3: CASSLRFSRGYEQYF
DNA: TGTGCCAGCAGCTTAAGATTTAGCAGGGGCTACGAGCAGTACTTC
V: TRBV11-1
D: NA
J: TRBJ2-7
size: NA

CDR3: CASSSPGGKQYF
DNA: TGTGCCAGCAGCTCGCCGGGAGGGAAGCAGTACTTC
V: TRBV7-2
D: TRBD2
J: TRBJ2-7
size: NA

CDR3: CASSPPGETQYF
DNA: TGTGCCAGCTCACCGCCCGGGGAGACCCAGTACTTC
V: TRBV18
D: NA
J: TRBJ2-5
size: NA